The 22 T cell receptor beta chains below all came from one sample that was sequenced in a study of blood T cell repertoires in COVID-19. The method was immunoSEQ multiplex PCR; TCRdb's version includes in-frame clones alone and lacks a portion of them. The sample lists 300,000 to 450,000 clones; about nine tenths were seen once. Sequencing used PBMCs or T cells enriched from blood (not recorded which). The receptors here all came from a woman in her thirties who had been exposed to COVID-19.

The chain recombines TRBV11-2 with TRBJ2-3, with no clear D. Trimming took 6 bases from V and 6 from J, leaving 7 bases between them. The germline gives CDR1 SGHAT, CDR2 FQNNGV. CDR3 length: 11 residues. The CDR3 protein is CASSQADTQYF. The CDR3 DNA follows: TGTGCCAGCAGTCAGGCGGATACGCAGTATTTT. The whole variable domain, remainder taken from reference TRBV11-2 and TRBJ2-3, is EAGVAQSPRYKIIEKRQSVAFWCNPISGHATLYWYQQILGQGPKLLIQFQNNGVVDDSQLPKDRFSAERLKGVDSTLKIQPAKLEDSAVYLCASSQADTQYFGPGTRLTVL.

V gene TRBV9 combines with J gene TRBJ2-1; D remains ambiguous. Germline lookup yields CDR1 SGDLS and CDR2 YYNGEE. This CDR3 is built from 15 residues. Trimming removed 3 bases from V and 0 bases from J, with 10 bases in between. CDR3: CASSDSLSSYNEQFF. For the CDR3, the DNA is TGTGCCAGCAGCGATAGCCTTAGCTCCTACAATGAGCAGTTCTTC.

The V gene is TRBV27, the J gene TRBJ2-7; D possibly corresponds to TRBD2 (7 bases). Germline CDR1 MNHEY, CDR2 SMNVEV (reference sequence). Deletions cut 6 bases from V and 4 bases from J, with 13 bases between. The CDR3 has 13 amino acids. The CDR3 sequence is CASRGGRWYEQYF. Here the CDR3 DNA reads TGTGCCAGCAGGGGGGGGCGATGGTACGAGCAGTACTTC.

The rearrangement uses TRBV6-4 and TRBJ2-3; D may be TRBD1 (7 bases). The germline V gene has CDR1 MRHNA and CDR2 SNTAGT. This CDR3 has 17 amino acids. V lost 2 bases, J lost 2 bases, and 17 bases lay in between. CDR3 sequence (DNA): TGTGCCAGCAGTGACGCCGACAGGGAGGTGCACACAGATACGCAGTATTTT. This sequence encodes CASSDADREVHTDTQYF.

This chain connects TRBV10-2 to TRBJ1-4, with 7 positions matching TRBD1. V trimming: 6 bases; J trimming: 3 bases; junction bases outside the gene matches: 10. Per the germline V gene, CDR1 is WSHSY and CDR2 is SAAADI. The CDR3 totals 16 residues. CDR3 coding DNA: TGCGCCAGCAGCACAGGGGCCGGGGTTTCTAATGAAAAACTGTTTTTT. Protein product: CASSTGAGVSNEKLFF.

The rearrangement uses TRBV10-3 and TRBJ2-2; D possibly corresponds to TRBD1 (5 bases). Germline loops: CDR1 ENHRY, CDR2 SYGVKD. The CDR3 totals 14 residues. V was shortened by 3 bases and J by 3 bases, with 8 bases between the two germline ends. Here the CDR3 DNA reads TGTGCCATCAGTGATAGACAGTACACCGGGGAGCTGTTTTTT. Translating it yields CAISDRQYTGELFF.

This clone was counted once. The rearrangement joins TRBV28 to TRBJ2-3; TRBD1 matches at 10 bases. The CDR3 covers 14 residues. Germline V CDR1 and CDR2: MDHEN, SYDVKM. J was trimmed by 4 bases and V by 6 bases; bases with no gene match: 4. CDR3 region: CASRGDRGPDTQYF. The CDR3 DNA sequence: TGTGCCAGCAGGGGGGACAGGGGCCCAGATACGCAGTATTTT.

The V and J genes are TRBV29-1 and TRBJ1-1; 9 bases match TRBD1. The CDR3 consists of 14 residues. With V trimmed by 0 bases and J by 5 bases, 4 bases remained unmatched. Per the germline V gene, CDR1 is SQVTM and CDR2 is ANQGSEA. The CDR3 loop is CSVEDSTGGTEAFF. CDR3 DNA sequence: TGCAGCGTTGAAGATTCGACAGGGGGGACTGAAGCTTTCTTT.

This chain connects TRBV27 to TRBJ2-1; 13 bases are a match to TRBD2. The CDR3 runs to 21 residues. Per the germline V gene, CDR1 is MNHEY and CDR2 is SMNVEV (reference sequence). Trimming took 2 bases from V and 0 from J; bases not matched to a gene: 13. CDR3 sequence: CASSLRGTSGISASSYNEQFF. The CDR3, as DNA: TGTGCCAGCAGTTTAAGGGGGACTAGCGGGATTTCGGCCAGCTCCTACAATGAGCAGTTCTTC.

V is TRBV7-9 and J is TRBJ2-2, with D possibly TRBD1 on 5 matching bases. Germline values: CDR1 SEHNR, CDR2 FQNEAQ (reference sequence). Deletions cut 5 bases from V and 1 base from J, with 11 bases between. The CDR3 is 15 residues long. The DNA for the CDR3 is TGTGCCAGCAGCCAAGGGGTAGGGAACACCGGGGAGCTGTTTTTT. This sequence encodes CASSQGVGNTGELFF. The entire variable domain, with the rest obtained from reference TRBV7-9 and TRBJ2-2, is as follows: DTGVSQNPRHKITKRGQNVTFRCDPISEHNRLYWYRQTLGQGPEFLTYFQNEAQLEKSRLLSDRFSAERPKGSFSTLEIQRTEQGDSAMYLCASSQGVGNTGELFFGEGSRLTVL.

The V and J genes are TRBV19 and TRBJ1-2; 8 bases align to TRBD1. Per germline, CDR1 LNHDA and CDR2 SQIVND (reference sequence). Germline trimming cut 2 bases from V and 8 bases from J; bases unmatched to any gene: 10. The CDR3 sequence is 15 residues long. CDR3 coding DNA: TGTGCCAGTAGTATAAAATTCGGGACAGGTTTAGGCTACACCTTC. Protein: CASSIKFGTGLGYTF.

This rearrangement joins TRBV6-5 to TRBJ1-6; no clear D. Looked up from germline, CDR1 is MNHEY and CDR2 is SVGAGI. Trimming pared 4 bases from V and 2 bases from J, leaving 3 bases between. This CDR3 comprises 13 residues. Here the CDR3 reads CASSSAYNSPLHF. The CDR3 coding sequence is TGTGCCAGCAGTTCCGCCTATAATTCACCCCTCCACTTT.

The CDR3 loop is CASSRLQGSPDTQYF. In nucleotides, the CDR3 is TGTGCCAGCAGCCGGTTACAGGGAAGCCCAGATACGCAGTATTTT. The rearrangement links TRBV14 to TRBJ2-3; D is perhaps TRBD1 (6 bases). The CDR3 consists of 15 residues. V lost 4 bases to trimming and J lost 4 bases, with 15 bases between them. The germline gives CDR1 SGHDN, CDR2 FVKESK.

This sequence joins TRBV5-3 and TRBJ2-1, with 11 positions matching TRBD2. TRBV5-3 is flagged as an ORF with uncertain function. CDR3 length: 18 amino acids. V was pared by 4 bases and J by 8 bases, with 17 bases of the junction left unmatched. CDR3 nucleotides: TGTGCCAGAAGCACCTCGCGCCGGATAGCGGGAGGGCCGCATGAGCAGTTCTTC. Its translation is CARSTSRRIAGGPHEQFF.

The V gene is TRBV5-6, the J gene TRBJ2-2; possible D gene TRBD1, 6 bases. CDR3 length equals 16 residues. Germline loops: CDR1 SGHDT, CDR2 YYEEEE. The V gene lost 3 bases and the J gene lost 7 bases, with 19 bases spanning the gap. CDR3 in amino acids: CASSSQGLVLGGELFF. CDR3 bases: TGTGCCAGCAGCTCCCAGGGGTTGGTTTTAGGCGGGGAGCTGTTTTTT.

In this sample, this clone turned up once. The V and J genes are TRBV7-9 and TRBJ1-1; D remains unclear. Germline CDR1 and CDR2: SEHNR and FQNEAQ (reference sequence). V lost 2 bases and J 2 bases, leaving 9 bases between the germline ends. The CDR3 loop spans 14 amino acids. The CDR3 bases are TGTGCCAGCAGCTTACTCGTAGAAAACACTGAAGCTTTCTTT. It translates to CASSLLVENTEAFF. Based on the CDR3 plus reference TRBV7-9 and TRBJ1-1, the full variable domain is DTGVSQNPRHKITKRGQNVTFRCDPISEHNRLYWYRQTLGQGPEFLTYFQNEAQLEKSRLLSDRFSAERPKGSFSTLEIQRTEQGDSAMYLCASSLLVENTEAFFGQGTRLTVV.

The chain joins TRBV2 to TRBJ2-5, with TRBD1 matching 8 bases. Germline CDR1 is SNHLY and CDR2 is FYNNEI. This CDR3 is built from 18 residues. V was clipped by 0 bases and J by 5 bases; unmatched bases: 14. CDR3 sequence (DNA): TGTGCCAGCAGTGAAGCGCCCCCGGGACAGGAGTTTCTGGAGACCCAGTACTTC. As protein: CASSEAPPGQEFLETQYF.

The chain recombines TRBV4-1 with TRBJ1-2; no clear D gene. V was cut by 0 bases and J by 0 bases, with 17 bases left in between. Germline values: CDR1 MGHRA, CDR2 YSYEKL. This CDR3 is built from 18 residues. CDR3 sequence (DNA): TGCGCCAGCAGCCAAGAACGGGGAAACGTGGAGTCTAACTATGGCTACACCTTC. Protein product: CASSQERGNVESNYGYTF.

The V call is TRBV7-9, the J call TRBJ1-5; D remains ambiguous. Looked up from germline, CDR1 is SEHNR and CDR2 is FQNEAQ (reference sequence). This CDR3 comprises 15 residues. V was trimmed by 1 base and J by 3 bases, leaving 10 bases between them. The CDR3 protein is CASSLGPGFNQPQHF. Written as DNA, the CDR3 is TGTGCCAGCAGCTTAGGACCGGGATTCAATCAGCCCCAGCATTTT.

The CDR3 DNA reads as TGTGCCAGCAATACCCAGACAGGGCGCTCCTACGAGCAGTACTTC. Translation: CASNTQTGRSYEQYF. This chain joins TRBV2 and TRBJ2-7; 7 nucleotides agree with TRBD1. Germline values: CDR1 SNHLY, CDR2 FYNNEI. This CDR3 is built from 15 residues. V lost 7 bases and J lost 0; bases outside the gene matches: 9.

The J gene is TRBJ2-5, the V gene TRBV7-9, with D tentatively TRBD2 (8 bases). The CDR3 covers 14 residues. V gave up 5 bases and J gave up 5 bases, with 15 bases separating them. CDR1 and CDR2 (germline): SEHNR, FQNEAQ (reference sequence). This CDR3 reads CASSEIAGQETQYF. The CDR3 nucleotides are TGTGCCAGCAGCGAAATAGCGGGACAGGAGACCCAGTACTTC.

The J gene is TRBJ2-1, the V gene TRBV18, with no clear D. There are 14 residues in the CDR3. Looked up from germline, CDR1 is KGHSH and CDR2 is LQKENI. The ends were cut back, 3 bases at V and 8 bases at J, with 14 bases in the middle. Written as DNA, the CDR3 is TGTGCCAGCTCACCTTCGACCAGGTTTCATGAGCAGTTCTTC. This gives the protein CASSPSTRFHEQFF.